Listed here are 27 T cell receptor beta chains from one sample, sequenced in a study of blood T cell repertoires in COVID-19. Produced via immunoSEQ multiplex PCR; TCRdb's table is partial and in-frame only. The sample includes about 59,000 clones, around 73% seen only once; the top ten take 10% to 15%. Material for sequencing was peripheral blood. The receptors derive from an elderly man with acute or convalescent COVID-19.

The sample holds one count of this clone. V gene TRBV9 combines with J gene TRBJ2-4, with D possibly being TRBD1 (6 bases). V lost 0 bases to trimming and J lost 5 bases, with 9 bases between them. CDR1 SGDLS and CDR2 YYNGEE come from the germline V gene. This CDR3 is built from 14 residues. CDR3 nucleotide sequence: TGTGCCAGCAGCGTAGGGGGGCCCGAAAACATTCAGTACTTC. Amino acid sequence: CASSVGGPENIQYF.

DNA of the CDR3: TGTGCCAGCAGTTCACATAACCTCGGGGAGCTGTTTTTT. Its protein is CASSSHNLGELFF. This chain connects TRBV28 to TRBJ2-2, with D uncertain. Germline V gene sequence: CDR1 MDHEN, CDR2 SYDVKM. V was pared by 4 bases and J by 7 bases, with 10 bases between. This CDR3 has 13 residues. The full variable domain, in which reference TRBV28 and TRBJ2-2 provide the parts outside the CDR3, is DVKVTQSSRYLVKRTGEKVFLECVQDMDHENMFWYRQDPGLGLRLIYFSYDVKMKEKGDIPEGYSVSREKKERFSLILESASTNQTSMYLCASSSHNLGELFFGEGSRLTVL.

The rearrangement joins TRBV2 to TRBJ1-1; D may be TRBD1 (5 bases). The CDR3 runs to 14 residues. Germline CDR1 and CDR2: SNHLY and FYNNEI. V lost 6 bases and J 2 bases, leaving 13 bases between the germline ends. The DNA of the CDR3 is TGTGCCAGCAGACAAATCGGGGGAAACACTGAAGCTTTCTTT. Protein: CASRQIGGNTEAFF.

The gene calls are TRBV19 and TRBJ2-1; 12 bases fit TRBD2. Trimming removed 7 bases from V and 5 bases from J; junction bases left unmatched: 9. The length of the CDR3 is 16 residues. Germline V gene sequence: CDR1 LNHDA, CDR2 SQIVND (reference sequence). CDR3 loop: CASTMSRTSGNNEQFF. DNA of the CDR3: TGTGCCAGTACCATGTCCAGGACTAGCGGGAACAATGAGCAGTTCTTC.

The chain has TRBV7-2 and TRBJ1-5, with D perhaps matching TRBD1 (5 bases). V lost 1 base and J lost 3, with 10 bases in between. Germline V gene lookup returns CDR1 SGHTA and CDR2 FQGNSA. This CDR3 spans 15 amino acids. The CDR3 sequence: CASSLGGGVNQPQHF. Written as DNA, the CDR3 is TGTGCCAGCAGCTTAGGGGGGGGTGTCAATCAGCCCCAGCATTTT.

The V call is TRBV28, the J call TRBJ2-1, with D unclear. Germline V gene sequence: CDR1 MDHEN, CDR2 SYDVKM. This CDR3 region has 12 residues. The ends were cut back, 5 bases at V and 2 bases at J, with 4 bases in the middle. CDR3 nucleotides: TGTGCCAGCAGTCGTGCCTACAATGAGCAGTTCTTC. Protein product: CASSRAYNEQFF.

This sequence joins TRBV30 and TRBJ2-7, with 11 bases lining up with TRBD2. The germline gives CDR1 GTSNPN, CDR2 SVGIG (reference sequence). This CDR3 has 14 residues. After removal of 5 bases from V and 4 bases from J, the junction contained 7 bases not matched to a gene. Here the CDR3 reads CAWSTSGGKYEQYF. The CDR3 region has the DNA TGTGCCTGGTCCACTAGCGGGGGAAAGTACGAGCAGTACTTC.

The chain employs TRBV5-1 and TRBJ2-5, with 7 positions matching TRBD2. The CDR3 has 16 amino acids. Germline V lookup: CDR1 SGHRS, CDR2 YFSETQ. Trimming cost V 4 bases and J 4 bases; bases outside gene matches: 13. As DNA, the CDR3 is TGCGCCAGCAGCCTCACCGGGACTATAATCTCAGAGACCCAGTACTTC. Translating gives CASSLTGTIISETQYF.

The J gene is TRBJ2-7, the V gene TRBV30; D is perhaps TRBD2 (5 bases). Germline V lookup: CDR1 GTSNPN, CDR2 SVGIG (reference sequence). This CDR3 is built from 14 residues. The V gene lost 0 bases and the J gene lost 7 bases, with 16 bases spanning the gap. CDR3 bases: TGTGCCTGGAGTGTAGCTGGCAACTCGGGGGAGCAGTACTTC. This gives the protein CAWSVAGNSGEQYF.

The gene calls are TRBV3-1 (or the pseudogene TRBV3-2) and TRBJ2-4, with 8 bases identical to TRBD1. Germline loops: CDR1 LGHDT, CDR2 YNNKEL (reference sequence). The CDR3 totals 15 residues. With V trimmed by 5 bases and J by 2 bases, 5 bases remained unmatched. Here the CDR3 reads CASSSGGAPKNIQYF. CDR3 nucleotide sequence: TGTGCCAGCAGCTCAGGGGGCGCACCCAAAAACATTCAGTACTTC.

The V call is TRBV27, the J call TRBJ2-3; 9 bases align to TRBD2. The germline V gene has CDR1 MNHEY and CDR2 SMNVEV (reference sequence). The CDR3 is made up of 16 amino acids. Unmatched junction bases numbered 8, after V lost 4 bases and J lost 3 bases. The CDR3 region is CASSSLAGRRTDTQYF. CDR3 coding DNA: TGTGCCAGCAGTTCCCTAGCGGGAAGAAGAACAGATACGCAGTATTTT.

The V call is TRBV7-9, the J call TRBJ2-7, with TRBD1 matching 7 bases. The CDR3 extends over 13 amino acids. From germline, CDR1 is SEHNR and CDR2 FQNEAQ (reference sequence). Trimming took 5 bases from V and 4 from J; bases not matched to a gene: 5. In nucleotides, the CDR3 is TGTGCCAGCAGCGTGGGACAGCCTTACGAGCAGTACTTC. Protein sequence: CASSVGQPYEQYF. The full variable domain, its missing parts supplied by reference TRBV7-9 and TRBJ2-7, is DTGVSQNPRHKITKRGQNVTFRCDPISEHNRLYWYRQTLGQGPEFLTYFQNEAQLEKSRLLSDRFSAERPKGSFSTLEIQRTEQGDSAMYLCASSVGQPYEQYFGPGTRLTVT.

The chain couples TRBV3-1 (or the pseudogene TRBV3-2) to TRBJ2-3; 7 bases agree with TRBD2. Per the germline V gene, CDR1 is LGHDT and CDR2 is YNNKEL (reference sequence). The ends lost 1 base at V and 2 bases at J; junction bases unmatched: 6. The CDR3 contains 16 residues. The CDR3 here is CASSQVASGITDTQYF. CDR3 bases: TGTGCCAGCAGCCAAGTGGCTAGCGGCATCACAGATACGCAGTATTTT.

The V call is TRBV6-2 or TRBV6-3, the J call TRBJ2-2, with 8 bases matching TRBD1. CDR1 is MNHEY, CDR2 SVGEGT, per germline. V was pared by 2 bases and J by 4 bases, with 9 bases of the junction left unmatched. The CDR3 length is 17 residues. This CDR3 reads CASSYGRTGTSTGELFF. For the CDR3, the DNA is TGTGCCAGCAGTTACGGTAGGACAGGGACCTCCACCGGGGAGCTGTTTTTT.

V and J are TRBV2 and TRBJ1-5; D gene unclear. Looked up from germline, CDR1 is SNHLY and CDR2 is FYNNEI. The CDR3 is 15 residues long. V lost 6 bases, J lost 0 bases, and 12 bases lay in between. The CDR3, as DNA: TGTGCCAGCAGAGAGACACCATATAGCAATCAGCCCCAGCATTTT. Translation: CASRETPYSNQPQHF.

This clone is labeled as medium-sized. The rearrangement joins TRBV4-1 to TRBJ1-2; possible D gene TRBD1, 5 bases. Germline CDR1 and CDR2: MGHRA and YSYEKL. V lost 4 bases and J lost 5, with 20 bases in between. The CDR3 is 16 amino acids. For the CDR3, the DNA is TGCGCCAGCAGCCTCACCGAGGAGACAGCGAAATATGGCTACACCTTC. As protein: CASSLTEETAKYGYTF.

The chain joins TRBV7-8 to TRBJ1-6; possibly TRBD1 for D (6 bases). Trimming shortened V by 8 bases and J by 7 bases, and 21 bases separated the two germline ends. CDR1 is SGHVS, CDR2 FQNEAQ, per germline. The CDR3 runs 16 residues. CDR3 protein: CASRRNRVSRNSPLHF. The CDR3 DNA is TGTGCCAGCCGACGAAACAGGGTCTCTCGGAATTCACCCCTCCACTTT.

In its sample, this clone ranks as medium-sized. This rearrangement joins TRBV6-1 to TRBJ1-6; no clear D. Looked up from germline, CDR1 is MNHNS and CDR2 is SASEGT. The CDR3 extends over 10 amino acids. The V and J ends lost 1 base and 16 bases respectively, with 5 bases between them. In nucleotides, the CDR3 is TGTGCCAGCAGTGAAGTCCAGCTCCACTTT. Residues: CASSEVQLHF.

This clone was found a few times. The chain carries TRBV6-5 and TRBJ1-1; the D gene is possibly TRBD1 (6 bases). CDR3 length: 15 amino acids. In germline, CDR1 is MNHEY, CDR2 SVGAGI. The V gene lost 7 bases and the J gene lost 3 bases, with 18 bases spanning the gap. The CDR3 DNA follows: TGTGCCAGCATGATAGGGGGTACCAGGCACACTGAAGCTTTCTTT. This codes for CASMIGGTRHTEAFF.

The chain uses TRBV7-8 and TRBJ2-3; D remains unclear. This CDR3 has 13 amino acids. Trimming stripped 4 bases from V and 0 bases from J, with 5 bases between. Germline V CDR1 and CDR2: SGHVS, FQNEAQ. The CDR3 coding sequence is TGTGCCAGCAGCTCCTATAGCACAGATACGCAGTATTTT. Translation: CASSSYSTDTQYF. The entire variable domain, with the rest obtained from reference TRBV7-8 and TRBJ2-3, is as follows: GAGVSQSPRYKVAKRGQDVALRCDPISGHVSLFWYQQALGQGPEFLTYFQNEAQLDKSGLPSDRFFAERPEGSVSTLKIQRTQQEDSAVYLCASSSYSTDTQYFGPGTRLTVL.

The J gene is TRBJ1-3, the V gene TRBV2; D not resolved. Trimming removed 3 bases from V and 1 base from J, with 10 bases in between. The CDR3 spans 15 residues. Germline lookup yields CDR1 SNHLY and CDR2 FYNNEI. The CDR3 sequence: CASSEYPRSGNTIYF. In DNA form, the CDR3 reads TGTGCCAGCAGTGAGTACCCCAGGTCTGGAAACACCATATATTTT.

The gene calls are TRBV18 and TRBJ2-7; D is ambiguous. Looked up from germline, CDR1 is KGHSH and CDR2 is LQKENI. Trimming removed 0 bases at V and 2 bases at J, with 8 bases between. The length of the CDR3 is 14 residues. This CDR3 is CASSPPGRPYEQYF. In DNA form, the CDR3 reads TGTGCCAGCTCACCACCGGGCAGACCCTACGAGCAGTACTTC. The full variable domain, its missing parts supplied by reference TRBV18 and TRBJ2-7, is NAGVMQNPRHLVRRRGQEARLRCSPMKGHSHVYWYRQLPEEGLKFMVYLQKENIIDESGMPKERFSAEFPKEGPSILRIQQVVRGDSAAYFCASSPPGRPYEQYFGPGTRLTVT.

This chain links TRBV5-1 with TRBJ1-2, with 9 bases aligning to TRBD1. CDR1 SGHRS and CDR2 YFSETQ come from the germline V gene. Germline trimming cut 0 bases from V and 7 bases from J; bases unmatched to any gene: 4. This CDR3 comprises 14 residues. CDR3 loop: CASSLDGTGTGYTF. The CDR3 DNA follows: TGCGCCAGCAGCTTGGATGGGACAGGGACTGGCTACACCTTC.

This clone appeared once. The V call is TRBV7-3, the J call TRBJ2-1; the match to TRBD1 covers 8 bases. V shed 5 bases, J shed 9 bases, and the junction held 6 bases outside the gene matches. The V gene's germline CDR1 is SGHTA and CDR2 FQGTGA. CDR3 length: 13 amino acids. The CDR3 region is CASSKDRVGEQFF. The CDR3 DNA sequence: TGTGCCAGCAGCAAGGACAGGGTCGGTGAGCAGTTCTTC.

As to this clone: Other DNA sequences from this sample encode an identical CDR3 as well. The chain has TRBV5-1 and TRBJ2-7; 7 bases map to TRBD2. There are 14 residues in the CDR3. The germline V gene encodes CDR1 SGHRS and CDR2 YFSETQ. V was clipped by 5 bases and J by 3 bases; unmatched bases: 8. Here the CDR3 reads CASSGTGGSYEQYF. In DNA, the CDR3 is TGCGCCAGCAGTGGGACGGGCGGGAGCTACGAGCAGTACTTC.

The count of this clone is one. This sequence joins TRBV27 and TRBJ2-2; a weak D match, TRBD2 (6 bases). Trimming left V 2 bases short and J 6 bases short, with 10 bases between. The CDR3 loop spans 14 amino acids. Germline V gives CDR1 MNHEY, CDR2 SMNVEV (reference sequence). The chain's CDR3 is CASSLRETSGELFF. The CDR3 region has the DNA TGTGCCAGCAGTTTACGGGAGACGTCCGGGGAGCTGTTTTTT.

The chain employs TRBV29-1 and TRBJ1-1; 9 bases agree with TRBD1. The ends lost 3 bases at V and 5 bases at J; junction bases unmatched: 4. The CDR3 is 13 amino acids. CDR1 and CDR2 from the germline V gene are SQVTM and ANQGSEA. This CDR3 is CSVEGQGLTEAFF. CDR3 in DNA: TGCAGCGTTGAGGGACAGGGATTAACTGAAGCTTTCTTT. Complete variable domain (other parts from reference TRBV29-1 and TRBJ1-1): SAVISQKPSRDICQRGTSLTIQCQVDSQVTMMFWYRQQPGQSLTLIATANQGSEATYESGFVIDKFPISRPNLTFSTLTVSNMSPEDSSIYLCSVEGQGLTEAFFGQGTRLTVV.